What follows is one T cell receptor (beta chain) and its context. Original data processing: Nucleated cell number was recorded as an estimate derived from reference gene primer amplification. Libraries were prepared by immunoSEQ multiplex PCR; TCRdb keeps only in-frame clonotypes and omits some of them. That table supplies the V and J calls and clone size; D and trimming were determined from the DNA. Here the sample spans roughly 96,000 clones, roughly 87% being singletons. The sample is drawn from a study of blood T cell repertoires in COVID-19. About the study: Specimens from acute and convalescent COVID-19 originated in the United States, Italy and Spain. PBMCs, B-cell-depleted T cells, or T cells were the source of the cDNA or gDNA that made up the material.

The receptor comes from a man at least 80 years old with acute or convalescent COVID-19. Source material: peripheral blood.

The CDR3 sequence is CATKSGTGELFF. CDR3 sequence (DNA): TGTGCCACCAAAAGCGGAACCGGGGAGCTGTTTTTT. The V gene is TRBV6-6, the J gene TRBJ2-2; tentative D call: TRBD2 (5 bases). CDR3 length: 12 residues. The V end lost 10 bases, the J end lost 5 bases, and 11 bases lay between the germline ends. Germline V gene sequence: CDR1 MNHNY, CDR2 SVGAGI (reference sequence).